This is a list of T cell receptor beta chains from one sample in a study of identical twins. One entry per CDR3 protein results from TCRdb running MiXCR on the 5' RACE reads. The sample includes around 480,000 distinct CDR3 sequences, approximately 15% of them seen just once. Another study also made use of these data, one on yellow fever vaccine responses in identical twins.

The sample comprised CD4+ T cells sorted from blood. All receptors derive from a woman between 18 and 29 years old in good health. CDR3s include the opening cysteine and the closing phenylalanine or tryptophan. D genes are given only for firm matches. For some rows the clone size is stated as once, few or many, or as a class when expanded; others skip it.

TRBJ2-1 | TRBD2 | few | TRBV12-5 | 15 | CASGSGTSGFNEQFF | TGTGCTAGTGGATCCGGGACTAGCGGATTCAATGAGCAGTTCTTC
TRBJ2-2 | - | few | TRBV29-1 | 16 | CSVEDRGTGQTGELFF | TGCAGCGTTGAAGATAGGGGAACAGGTCAAACCGGGGAGCTGTTTTTT
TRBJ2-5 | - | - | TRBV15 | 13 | CATSTRFQETQYF | TGTGCCACCAGCACTAGGTTCCAAGAGACCCAGTACTTC
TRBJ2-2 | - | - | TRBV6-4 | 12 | CASSDAGGELFF | TGTGCCAGCAGTGACGCAGGCGGGGAGCTGTTTTTT
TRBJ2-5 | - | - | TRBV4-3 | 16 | CASSQVRAGVGETQYF | TGCGCCAGCAGCCAAGTAAGGGCAGGGGTTGGAGAGACCCAGTACTTC
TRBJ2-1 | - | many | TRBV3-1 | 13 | CASSPGPYNEQFF | TGTGCCAGCAGCCCGGGACCCTACAATGAGCAGTTCTTC
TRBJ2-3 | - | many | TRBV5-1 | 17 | CASSPLVGGSGTDTQYF | TGCGCCAGCAGCCCCCTCGTCGGGGGTAGCGGCACAGATACGCAGTATTTT
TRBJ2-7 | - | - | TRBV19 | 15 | CASRNRLASNYEQYF | TGTGCCAGTAGGAATCGCCTAGCGAGCAACTACGAGCAGTACTTC
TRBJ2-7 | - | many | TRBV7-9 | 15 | CASSSLWQPTYEQYF | TGTGCCAGCAGCTCTCTTTGGCAGCCCACCTACGAGCAGTACTTC
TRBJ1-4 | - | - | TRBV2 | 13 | CASSDRLNEKLFF | TGTGCCAGCAGTGACAGACTTAATGAAAAACTGTTTTTT
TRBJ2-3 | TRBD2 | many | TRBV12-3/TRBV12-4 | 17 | CASSLMLGGESTDTQYF | TGTGCCAGCAGTTTAATGTTGGGGGGGGAGAGCACAGATACGCAGTATTTT
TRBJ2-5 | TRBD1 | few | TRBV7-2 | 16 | CASSVGGTGGAKTQYF | TGTGCCAGCAGCGTAGGCGGGACAGGGGGCGCGAAGACCCAGTACTTC
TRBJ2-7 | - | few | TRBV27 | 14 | CASSLREPPYEQYF | TGTGCCAGCAGTTTACGGGAGCCACCCTACGAGCAGTACTTC
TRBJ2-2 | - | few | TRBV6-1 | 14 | CAGGRGPGAGELFF | TGTGCCGGCGGTCGGGGGCCGGGCGCCGGGGAGCTGTTTTTT
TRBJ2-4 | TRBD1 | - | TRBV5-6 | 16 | CASLVTGTGAENIQYF | TGTGCCAGCCTTGTTACGGGGACAGGGGCCGAAAACATTCAGTACTTC
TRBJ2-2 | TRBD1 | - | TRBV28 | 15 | CASSYTGGQTGELFF | TGTGCCAGCAGTTACACAGGGGGCCAAACCGGGGAGCTGTTTTTT
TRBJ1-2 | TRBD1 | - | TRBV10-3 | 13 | CAISARTGSGYTF | TGTGCCATCAGTGCGAGGACAGGGAGTGGCTACACCTTC
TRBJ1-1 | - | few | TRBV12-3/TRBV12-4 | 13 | CASTLGPGLEAFF | TGTGCCAGCACCTTAGGACCAGGGCTGGAAGCTTTCTTT
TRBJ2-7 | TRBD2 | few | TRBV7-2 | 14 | CASSSSGYSYEQYF | TGTGCCAGCAGCTCTAGCGGGTACTCCTACGAGCAGTACTTC
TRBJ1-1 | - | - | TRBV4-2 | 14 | CASSPGLLCCEAFF | TGTGCCAGCAGCCCCGGGCTCCTGTGCTGTGAAGCTTTCTTT
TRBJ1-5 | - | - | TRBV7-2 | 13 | CASSVTGNQPQHF | TGTGCCAGCAGCGTTACGGGAAATCAGCCCCAGCATTTT
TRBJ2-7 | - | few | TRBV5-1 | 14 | CASSRIGRTDEQYF | TGCGCCAGCAGCCGAATAGGGCGGACTGACGAGCAGTACTTC
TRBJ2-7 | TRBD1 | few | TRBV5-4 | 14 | CASSPDRASYEQYF | TGTGCCAGCAGTCCCGACAGGGCCAGCTACGAGCAGTACTTC
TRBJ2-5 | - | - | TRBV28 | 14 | CASSLSVWGETQYF | TGTGCCAGCAGTTTATCGGTCTGGGGAGAGACCCAGTACTTC
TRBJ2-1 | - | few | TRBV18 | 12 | CASSPVEGEQFF | TGTGCCAGCTCACCAGTCGAGGGGGAGCAGTTCTTC
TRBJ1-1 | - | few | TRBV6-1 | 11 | CALSASTEAFF | TGTGCACTATCGGCGAGCACTGAAGCTTTCTTT
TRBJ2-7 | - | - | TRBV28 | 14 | CASSDPGQTYEQYF | TGTGCCAGCAGTGACCCGGGGCAGACCTACGAGCAGTACTTC
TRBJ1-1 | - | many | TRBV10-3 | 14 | CAISEWAGSTEAFF | TGTGCCATCAGTGAGTGGGCAGGGAGCACTGAAGCTTTCTTT
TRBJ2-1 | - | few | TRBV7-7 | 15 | CASSLKRGAGNEQFF | TGTGCTAGCAGCTTAAAACGGGGGGCGGGGAATGAGCAGTTCTTC
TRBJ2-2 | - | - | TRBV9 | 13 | CASSVREAGELFF | TGTGCCAGCAGCGTTCGAGAGGCCGGGGAGCTGTTTTTT
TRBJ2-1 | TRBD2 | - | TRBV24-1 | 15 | CATSGGAGLRFEQFF | TGTGCCACCAGCGGGGGAGCGGGGTTACGGTTCGAGCAGTTCTTC
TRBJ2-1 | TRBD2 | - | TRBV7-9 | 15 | CASSFSGGANNEQFF | TGTGCCAGCAGTTTCAGCGGGGGGGCGAATAATGAGCAGTTCTTC
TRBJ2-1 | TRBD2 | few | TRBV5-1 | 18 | CASSIGTSGSSFYNEQFF | TGCGCCAGCAGCATCGGGACTAGCGGGAGTTCCTTCTACAATGAGCAGTTCTTC
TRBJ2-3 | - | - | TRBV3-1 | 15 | CASSQSTDRTDTQYF | TGTGCCAGCAGCCAGTCGACGGACCGCACAGATACGCAGTATTTT
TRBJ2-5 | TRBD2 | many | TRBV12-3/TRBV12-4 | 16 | CASSFSAGGSKETQYF | TGTGCCAGCAGTTTTTCCGCGGGAGGATCCAAAGAGACCCAGTACTTC
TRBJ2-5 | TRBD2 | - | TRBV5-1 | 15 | CASSPTKREWETQYF | TGCGCCAGCAGCCCCACGAAGCGGGAGTGGGAGACCCAGTACTTC
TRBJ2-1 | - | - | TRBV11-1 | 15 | CASSLIAASDNEQFF | TGTGCCAGCAGCTTAATTGCTGCCAGTGACAATGAGCAGTTCTTC
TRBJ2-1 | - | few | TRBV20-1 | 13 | CSALGQNYNEQFF | TGCAGTGCATTGGGTCAGAACTACAATGAGCAGTTCTTC
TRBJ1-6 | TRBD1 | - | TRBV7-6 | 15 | CASSGQTGGDSPLHF | TGTGCCAGCAGCGGACAGACAGGGGGCGATTCACCCCTCCACTTT